This TCR beta chain emerged from a study of early T cells in non-severe SARS-CoV-2 infection. One entry per CDR3 protein results from TCRdb running MiXCR on the 5' RACE reads. The data contain approximately 43,000 distinct CDR3 sequences, around 7% of them singletons. This clonotype was seen at least ten times. The clonotype originates from an adult who was a healthcare worker with PCR-confirmed SARS-CoV-2 infection or an uninfected control (not recorded which). The source material was whole blood.

CDR3 residues: CAGTGNTEAFF. For the CDR3, the DNA is TGTGCCGGGACAGGGAACACTGAAGCTTTCTTT. The chain couples TRBV30 to TRBJ1-1; TRBD1 matches at 8 bases. The CDR3 loop spans 11 amino acids. The germline V gene has CDR1 GTSNPN and CDR2 SVGIG (reference sequence). Trimming removed 8 bases from V and 1 base from J; junction bases left unmatched: 0.